This T cell receptor (beta chain) originates from a study of tumor-infiltrating lymphocytes in localized non-small cell lung cancer. Produced via immunoSEQ multiplex PCR; TCRdb's table is partial and in-frame only. Seen here are thousands of clones, around three quarters observed once, and the top ten hold approximately 5%. The sample comprised uninvolved lung tissue not adjacent to the tumor. This clonotype was obtained from a human donor with non-small cell lung cancer.

Here the CDR3 DNA reads TGTGCCACCAAGGAAGGGGGCGGCTATAATTCACCCCTCCACTTT. The encoded protein is CATKEGGGYNSPLHF. The gene calls are TRBV6-1 and TRBJ1-6; the match to TRBD1 covers 7 bases. CDR1 is MNHNS, CDR2 SASEGT, per germline. V was clipped by 10 bases and J by 3 bases; unmatched bases: 9. The CDR3 totals 15 residues.